Presented here are 12 T cell receptor beta chains from one specimen sequenced in a study of spatial heterogeneity in lung cancer. Regarding time point: blood at routine non-recurrence follow-up after resection. TCRdb redid the calling of the 5' RACE reads with MiXCR, one entry per CDR3 protein. The sample holds more than 15,000 distinct CDR3 sequences; approximately 6.8% are singletons and the top ten take 20% to 30%. Sequences were derived from PBMCs, sampled at follow-up. These receptors originate from a male donor with early-stage non-small cell lung cancer.

The sample holds many counts of this clonotype. The chain is built from TRBV10-3 and TRBJ1-6; 11 bases align to TRBD1. The V and J ends lost 0 bases and 5 bases, in that order; junction bases with no gene match: 0. In germline, CDR1 is ENHRY, CDR2 SYGVKD. The CDR3 has 16 amino acids. The CDR3 bases are TGTGCCATCAGTGAGTCGGACAGGGGGCATAATTCACCCCTCCACTTT. It is translated as CAISESDRGHNSPLHF.

This clonotype was seen repeatedly, ten times or more. This rearrangement joins TRBV3-1 to TRBJ1-1; D is uncertain. With 4 bases removed from V and 4 bases from J, the gap between germline ends came to 16 bases. The CDR3 contains 15 residues. Per germline, CDR1 LGHDT and CDR2 YNNKEL (reference sequence). CDR3 coding DNA: TGTGCCAGCAGCCCGTCGGAGGGTGATGGCACTGAAGCTTTCTTT. It translates to CASSPSEGDGTEAFF.

At least ten counts were recorded for this clonotype. The chain joins TRBV7-2 to TRBJ2-3; the match to TRBD1 covers 8 bases. Germline trimming cut 7 bases from V and 4 bases from J; bases unmatched to any gene: 4. CDR3 length: 13 amino acids. Germline V CDR1 and CDR2: SGHTA, FQGNSA. The CDR3 reads CASIRGLADTQYF. In nucleotides, the CDR3 is TGTGCCAGCATCAGGGGGCTGGCAGATACGCAGTATTTT.

This clonotype was counted ten times or more. The genes are TRBV29-1 and TRBJ2-2; 9 bases line up with TRBD2. The germline gives CDR1 SQVTM, CDR2 ANQGSEA. This CDR3 has 14 amino acids. Trimming at V came to 4 bases and at J to 5 bases, leaving 5 bases not matched to a gene. This CDR3 reads CSVVVSGSTGELFF. The CDR3, as DNA: TGCAGCGTTGTGGTTAGCGGGAGTACCGGGGAGCTGTTTTTT.

The sample holds a few counts of this clonotype. The gene calls are TRBV6-5 and TRBJ2-7; no reliable D call. The germline V and J ends were trimmed by 6 bases and 5 bases, with 17 bases remaining between them. This CDR3 has 14 residues. Germline lookup yields CDR1 MNHEY and CDR2 SVGAGI. The CDR3 coding sequence is TGTGCCAGCAGAGGCAGCTCCCCTCGGGACGAGCAGTACTTC. Its protein is CASRGSSPRDEQYF.

This clonotype rates as medium-sized. The chain has TRBV7-9 and TRBJ2-5; TRBD1 is a possible D gene (5 bases). Germline CDR1 reads SEHNR; CDR2 reads FQNEAQ (reference sequence). Trimming shortened V by 3 bases and J by 1 base, and 9 bases separated the two germline ends. CDR3 length: 14 residues. Here the CDR3 reads CASSFYDSQETQYF. The CDR3 DNA reads as TGTGCCAGCAGCTTCTACGACAGCCAAGAGACCCAGTACTTC.

This clonotype was found many times. The chain recombines TRBV2 with TRBJ1-5; 12 nucleotides align to TRBD1. Losses at the gene ends were 9 bases for V and 7 bases for J; bases not matched to a gene: 10. The CDR3 covers 15 residues. Germline CDR1 and CDR2: SNHLY and FYNNEI. The CDR3 DNA sequence: TGTGCCAGTTCCCCCGGGACAGGGGGCCGGCAGCCCCAGCATTTT. Translating gives CASSPGTGGRQPQHF.

Many counts were recorded for this clonotype. The chain combines TRBV28 with TRBJ2-5; D may be TRBD1 (6 bases). The germline V and J ends were trimmed by 4 bases and 5 bases, with 17 bases remaining between them. The CDR3 length is 15 residues. Germline V gives CDR1 MDHEN, CDR2 SYDVKM. This CDR3 reads CASSSTGPLEETQYF. The CDR3 nucleotides read TGTGCCAGCAGTTCTACAGGGCCCCTCGAGGAGACCCAGTACTTC.

This clonotype was found many times. This chain joins TRBV28 and TRBJ2-2; 8 positions match TRBD1. The V gene's germline CDR1 is MDHEN and CDR2 SYDVKM. Unmatched junction bases numbered 6, after V lost 5 bases and J lost 1 base. This CDR3 comprises 16 residues. This CDR3 reads CASSPSGTGNTGELFF. CDR3 DNA: TGTGCCAGCAGTCCTTCCGGGACAGGGAACACCGGGGAGCTGTTTTTT.

This clonotype appeared many times. J is TRBJ2-1 and V is TRBV9; 8 nucleotides align to TRBD2. This CDR3 is built from 17 residues. Germline V gives CDR1 SGDLS, CDR2 YYNGEE. Trimming at V came to 4 bases and at J to 0 bases, leaving 9 bases not matched to a gene. The CDR3 sequence is CASSPRLAISSYNEQFF. For the CDR3, the DNA is TGTGCCAGCAGCCCAAGACTAGCGATTAGCTCCTACAATGAGCAGTTCTTC.

This clonotype was seen a few times. The chain uses TRBV5-1 and TRBJ2-3, with a possible D match to TRBD1 (6 bases). The CDR3 covers 14 residues. CDR1 is SGHRS and CDR2 is YFSETQ in the germline V gene. With 0 bases removed from V and 4 bases from J, the gap between germline ends came to 9 bases. Here the CDR3 reads CASSLGTAADTQYF. The CDR3 region has the DNA TGCGCCAGCAGCTTGGGGACAGCGGCAGATACGCAGTATTTT.

Ten or more counts support this clonotype. The chain carries TRBV20-1 and TRBJ2-1; 15 nucleotides align to TRBD2. Germline CDR1 reads DFQATT; CDR2 reads SNEGSKA (reference sequence). The CDR3 sequence is 14 residues long. V lost 6 bases to trimming and J lost 8 bases; unmatched junction nucleotides: 5. The DNA of the CDR3 is TGCAGTGCCACCGGGACTAGCGGGAGGCATGAGCAGTTCTTC. This encodes CSATGTSGRHEQFF.